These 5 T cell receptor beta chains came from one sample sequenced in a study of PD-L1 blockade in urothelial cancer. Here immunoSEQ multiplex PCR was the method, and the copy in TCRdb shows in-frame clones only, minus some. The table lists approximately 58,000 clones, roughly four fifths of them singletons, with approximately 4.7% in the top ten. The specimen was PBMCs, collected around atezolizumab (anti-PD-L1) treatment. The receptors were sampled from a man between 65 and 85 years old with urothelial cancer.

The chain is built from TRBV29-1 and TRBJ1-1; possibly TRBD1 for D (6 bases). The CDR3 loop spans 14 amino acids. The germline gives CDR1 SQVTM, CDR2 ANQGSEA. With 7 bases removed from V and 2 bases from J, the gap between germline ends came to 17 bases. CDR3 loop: CSARLGAGNTEAFF. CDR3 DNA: TGCAGCGCCCGATTGGGGGCAGGAAACACTGAAGCTTTCTTT.

The CDR3 bases are TGTGCCTGGAGTCCCCTAGCGGGGAGAGAGCAGTTCTTC. This codes for CAWSPLAGREQFF. The chain joins TRBV30 to TRBJ2-1; 9 bases fit TRBD2. Germline CDR1 is GTSNPN and CDR2 is SVGIG (reference sequence). V gave up 2 bases and J gave up 10 bases; unmatched junction bases: 6. The CDR3 length is 13 residues.

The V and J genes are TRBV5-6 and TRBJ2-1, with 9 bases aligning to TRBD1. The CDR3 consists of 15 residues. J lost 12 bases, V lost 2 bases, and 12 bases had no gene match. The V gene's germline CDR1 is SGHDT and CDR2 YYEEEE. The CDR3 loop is CASSFAGTGQVRQFF. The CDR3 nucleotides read TGTGCCAGCAGCTTCGCCGGGACAGGGCAGGTTAGGCAGTTCTTC.

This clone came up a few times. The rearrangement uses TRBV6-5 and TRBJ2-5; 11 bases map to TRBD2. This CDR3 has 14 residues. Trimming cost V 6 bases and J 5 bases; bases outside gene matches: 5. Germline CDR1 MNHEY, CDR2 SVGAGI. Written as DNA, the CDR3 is TGTGCCAGCAGCCTGGGACTAGCGGTCGAGACCCAGTACTTC. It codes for CASSLGLAVETQYF.

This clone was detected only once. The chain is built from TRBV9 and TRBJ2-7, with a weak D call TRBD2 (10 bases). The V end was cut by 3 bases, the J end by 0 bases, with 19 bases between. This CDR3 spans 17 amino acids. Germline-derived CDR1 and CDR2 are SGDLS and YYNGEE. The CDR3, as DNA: TGTGCCAGCAGCGAGCGGGGGGGGACAGGGAGCTCCTACGAGCAGTACTTC. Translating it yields CASSERGGTGSSYEQYF.